A selection of T cell receptor beta chains follows, all from one sample in a study of shared clonotypes between healthy human individuals. Measured with immunoSEQ multiplex PCR; TCRdb has only the in-frame clones, and not every one. In the table there are hundreds of thousands of clones, 97% of which are singletons. The specimen sequenced was naive CD4+ T cells sorted from blood. The receptor source for this set is a woman younger than 45 in good health. CDR3s include the opening cysteine and the closing phenylalanine or tryptophan. A D gene is named only where the DNA matches it firmly. Where a row states a size, it is once, few, many or the class of an expanded clone; other rows omit it.

>TRBV27|.|.|TRBJ1-2
TGTGCCAGCACCACGCAGGGAAAGAACTATGGCTACACCTTC
CASTTQGKNYGYTF
>TRBV7-9|.|TRBD1|TRBJ2-1
TGTGCCAGCAGCTTAAGGTCAGGGGACAGCAATGAGCAGTTCTTC
CASSLRSGDSNEQFF
>TRBV27|.|TRBD2|TRBJ2-7
TGTGCCAGCAGTTCCTCCCTTTCTAGCGGGAGTTACGAGCAGTACTTC
CASSSSLSSGSYEQYF
>TRBV2|.|TRBD1|TRBJ1-1
TGTGCCAACCCTTTCTCTCCGGGACAGGGGAACACTGAAGCTTTCTTT
CANPFSPGQGNTEAFF
>TRBV7-9|.|.|TRBJ2-7
TGTGCCAGCAGCCTCCGAGGGGGGCGGGTGTGGGAGCAGTACTTC
CASSLRGGRVWEQYF
>TRBV28|.|.|TRBJ1-2
TGTGCCAGCAGCTACTGGCAAGAGGGCTACACCTTC
CASSYWQEGYTF
>TRBV19|.|.|TRBJ1-5
TGTGCCAGTAGTACAACGTTTTGGCAGCCCCAGCATTTT
CASSTTFWQPQHF
>TRBV15|.|TRBD2|TRBJ2-7
TGTGCCACCAGCAGAGAGGGGGTAGCGGGATTGGGCTCCGAGCAGTACTTC
CATSREGVAGLGSEQYF
>TRBV27|.|.|TRBJ2-7
TGTGCCAGCAGTCCCCGGGACGCCGACTACGAGCAGTACTTC
CASSPRDADYEQYF
>TRBV6-6|.|.|TRBJ2-7
TGTGCCAGCAGTTACTCGGCCGGGGGATACGAGCAGTACTTC
CASSYSAGGYEQYF
>TRBV5-1|.|TRBD2|TRBJ2-7
TGCGCCAGCAGCTACGGGACTAGCGGGAGAAACTCCTACGAGCAGTACTTC
CASSYGTSGRNSYEQYF
>TRBV2|.|.|TRBJ2-6
TGTGCCACCCAACGCAGGGTAAACTTCTCTGGGGCCAACGTCCTGACTTTC
CATQRRVNFSGANVLTF
>TRBV28|.|.|TRBJ2-2
TGTGCCAGCAAAACGAACACCGGGGAGCTGTTTTTT
CASKTNTGELFF
>TRBV5-3|.|TRBD1|TRBJ1-1
TGTGCCAGAAGCCCGACAGGGGGAAGGTCTGCGAACACTGAAGCTTTCTTT
CARSPTGGRSANTEAFF
>TRBV29-1|.|.|TRBJ1-2
TGCAGCGTGTCTCGGGGGGTTGGCTATGGCTACACCTTC
CSVSRGVGYGYTF
>TRBV28|.|.|TRBJ1-6
TGTGCCAGCAGCTTCCCCTCACCCCTCCACTTT
CASSFPSPLHF
>TRBV7-3|.|TRBD1|TRBJ1-5
TGTGCCAGCAGCTTAACATCGACAGGGGCCCAGCATTTT
CASSLTSTGAQHF
>TRBV2|.|.|TRBJ1-6
TGTGCCAGCGAGTTCACGTCCACAAATTCACCCCTCCACTTT
CASEFTSTNSPLHF
>TRBV9|.|.|TRBJ2-2
TGTGCCAGCAGCGTAGGTGGCTCCCCTGAGACCGGGGAGCTGTTTTTT
CASSVGGSPETGELFF
>TRBV19|.|TRBD2|TRBJ2-7
TGTGCCAGTCTAGGCCGGGACTACGTTCCCGTAGCCTACGAGCAGTACTTC
CASLGRDYVPVAYEQYF
>TRBV27|once|TRBD2|TRBJ2-7
TGTGCCAGCAGTCCCGGGACTAGCGGGCGACCTTACGAGCAGTACTTC
CASSPGTSGRPYEQYF
>TRBV28|.|TRBD2|TRBJ2-4
TGTGCCAGCAGTTTCGGTAGCGGGAGCCCCAAAAACATTCAGTACTTC
CASSFGSGSPKNIQYF
>TRBV14|.|.|TRBJ2-1
TGTGCCAGCAGCCAAGTGAGACTCGGGGCCCGCGAGCAGTTCTTC
CASSQVRLGAREQFF
>TRBV28|.|TRBD1|TRBJ2-6
TGTGCCAGCAGCCGAGACAGGGGGCGATCTGGGGCCAACGTCCTGACTTTC
CASSRDRGRSGANVLTF
>TRBV30|.|.|TRBJ1-5
TGTGCCCTTAATAAGGGAACTACTAATCAGCCCCAGCATTTT
CALNKGTTNQPQHF
>TRBV19|few|.|TRBJ2-2
TGTGCCAGTAGTTTACGGGTCGACGCGGGGGAGCTGTTTTTT
CASSLRVDAGELFF
>TRBV25-1|.|.|TRBJ2-1
TGTGCCAGCAGTGAACTGGGCGCAACCTACAATGAGCAGTTCTTC
CASSELGATYNEQFF
>TRBV7-9|.|.|TRBJ1-2
TGTGCCAGCAGCTGGATGGGTGAGGGGGTTAATGGCTACACCTTC
CASSWMGEGVNGYTF
>TRBV7-8|.|TRBD1|TRBJ1-2
TGTGCCAGCAGCACGTCACAGGGGGCTGGTGGTGGCTACACCTTC
CASSTSQGAGGGYTF
>TRBV28|.|.|TRBJ1-4
TGTGCCAGCAGCTCTTCTTTGCATCCTAATGAAAAACTGTTTTTT
CASSSSLHPNEKLFF
>TRBV6-5|.|TRBD2|TRBJ2-1
TGTGCCAGCAGGAACAGCGGGAGTTTGGATGAGCAGTTCTTC
CASRNSGSLDEQFF
>TRBV2|.|.|TRBJ2-1
TGTGCCAGCAGTGGGGTGGCTGAGCAGTTCTTC
CASSGVAEQFF